This TCR beta chain was sequenced for a study of identical twins. Germline-derived CDR1 and CDR2 are DFQATT and SNEGSKA (reference sequence). J was trimmed by 9 bases and V by 1 base; bases with no gene match: 5. The CDR3 has 14 residues. With no exceptions, donors were healthy Caucasians. This clonotype was found a few times. TCRdb reprocessed the 5' RACE reads via MiXCR and lists one record per CDR3 protein. The sample carries about 570,000 distinct CDR3 sequences, roughly 9.5% recorded once. These same records also appear under a second study, on yellow fever vaccine responses in identical twins.

The TCR was taken from a woman between 18 and 29 years old in good health. The specimen was PBMCs. The V and J genes are TRBV20-1 and TRBJ1-6; 8 bases match TRBD1. The CDR3 DNA sequence: TGCAGTGCTAGAGTAACAGGGGGAAGTTCACCCCTCCACTTT. Residues: CSARVTGGSSPLHF.